This entry features one T cell receptor (beta chain) sequence. What it recognizes is unknown. The data originate from a study of beta chain features in type 1 diabetes. V gave up 4 bases and J gave up 6 bases; unmatched junction bases: 2. Germline CDR1 is MNHEY and CDR2 is SVGAGI. The CDR3 runs to 14 residues. Stem cell-like memory, regulatory, central memory and naive CD4+ cells were sorted via CD45RO/CCR7/CD25/CD127/CD95/CD27. Sequenced material consisted of expressed TCRB transcripts (all of the isolated RNA was reverse transcribed). Only in-frame clones appear in the TCRdb table, and some are missing; sequencing was by immunoSEQ multiplex PCR. The data contain hundreds of thousands of clones, 11% to 15% of them singletons. Study results and limitations: TCRB CDR3s were moderately but significantly shorter in Type 1 diabetes patients in all four CD4+ subsets. Researchers could not determine here whether HLA type influences TCRB rearrangement.

The chain has TRBV6-5 and TRBJ2-3, with 12 nucleotides matching TRBD2. This sequence was found in a man aged 18 to 30 with type 1 diabetes. The sequenced sample was naive CD4+ T cells from blood. This CDR3 reads CASSFGLAGDTQYF. The CDR3 region has the DNA TGTGCCAGCAGTTTTGGACTAGCGGGGGATACGCAGTATTTT.